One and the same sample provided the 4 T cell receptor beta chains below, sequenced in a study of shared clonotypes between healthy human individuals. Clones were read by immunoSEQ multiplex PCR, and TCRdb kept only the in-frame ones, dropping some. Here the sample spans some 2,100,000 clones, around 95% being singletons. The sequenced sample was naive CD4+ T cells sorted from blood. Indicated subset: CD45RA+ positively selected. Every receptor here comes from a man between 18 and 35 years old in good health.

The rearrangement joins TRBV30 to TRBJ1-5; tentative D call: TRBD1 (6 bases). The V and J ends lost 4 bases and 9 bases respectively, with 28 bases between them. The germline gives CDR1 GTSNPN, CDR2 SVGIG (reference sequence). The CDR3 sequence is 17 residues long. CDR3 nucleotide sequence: TGTGCCTGGATGCAAGGATACCCTAGGGGGGTAAGGCGGCCCCAGCATTTT. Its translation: CAWMQGYPRGVRRPQHF.

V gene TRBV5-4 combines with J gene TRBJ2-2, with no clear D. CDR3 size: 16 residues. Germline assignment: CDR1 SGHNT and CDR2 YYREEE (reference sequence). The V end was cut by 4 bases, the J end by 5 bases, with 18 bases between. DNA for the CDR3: TGTGCCAGCAGCCGGTCCGATTTAGTGGGGACCGGGGAGCTGTTTTTT. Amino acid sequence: CASSRSDLVGTGELFF.

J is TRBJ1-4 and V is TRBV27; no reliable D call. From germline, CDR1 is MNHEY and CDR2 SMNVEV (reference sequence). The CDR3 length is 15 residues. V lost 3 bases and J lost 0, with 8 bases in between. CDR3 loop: CASSFTGSTNEKLFF. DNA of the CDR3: TGTGCCAGCAGTTTCACGGGGTCAACTAATGAAAAACTGTTTTTT.

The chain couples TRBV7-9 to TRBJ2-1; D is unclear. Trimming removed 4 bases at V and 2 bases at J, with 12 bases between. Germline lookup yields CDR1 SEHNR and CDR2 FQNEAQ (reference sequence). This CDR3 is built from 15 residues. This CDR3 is CASSSRSLTYNEQFF. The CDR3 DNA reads TGTGCCAGCAGCTCTAGATCTCTGACCTACAATGAGCAGTTCTTC.